The 3 T cell receptor beta chains below come from one sample, sequenced in a study of glioma-infiltrating T cells (dated by TCRdb to 2016 to 2017). The sequencer listed for this sample is Illumina MiSeq. The iRepertoire nested amplicon-rescue multiplex PCR (arm-PCR) platform was used to amplify TCR alpha and beta CDR3 regions from RNA. The public reads were reanalyzed by TCRdb: fastp trimming at Q25, MiXCR alignment, in-frame beta chains only. Each CDR3 protein appears once, grouped with its most common genes and DNA. The sample table records fewer than 200,000 distinct CDR3 sequences; roughly 45% of these occur just once. Under 6.5% of the sample goes to the ten largest clones. The sequenced sample consisted of glioma tissue, nonneoplastic brain tissue, or PBMCs (not recorded which). These receptor sequences come from a human donor with low-grade glioma or glioblastoma, undergoing nonglioma brain surgery, or in good health (not recorded which).

Comment on this clonotype: Being one base from a much bigger clone, this may be a read error. The chain uses TRBV5-1 and TRBJ2-1; 10 nucleotides line up with TRBD2. The trim removed 6 bases at V and 7 bases at J, leaving 10 bases unmatched. Germline V gene data show CDR1 as SGHRS and CDR2 as YFSETQ. There are 15 residues in the CDR3. The DNA of the CDR3 is TGCGCCAGCACCTCTCTAGCGGGAGTTTTGAATGAGCAGTTCTTC. Its protein is CASTSLAGVLNEQFF.

Concerning this clonotype itself: A junction end diverges from the germline sequence, so it may reflect a read error. The V gene is TRBV27, the J gene TRBJ2-1, with D perhaps TRBD1 (6 bases). Germline CDR1 and CDR2: MNHEY and SMNVEV (reference sequence). This CDR3 spans 16 amino acids. The CDR3 protein is CATSGPRGFGVDEQFF. CDR3 in DNA: TGTGCCACCAGTGGTCCCAGGGGTTTCGGCGTCGATGAGCAGTTCTTC.

A note on this clonotype: One base away lies a much larger clone, so this may be a sequencing read error. The J gene is TRBJ2-3, the V gene TRBV18, with 7 positions matching TRBD2. Germline loops: CDR1 KGHSH, CDR2 LQKENI. CDR3 length equals 14 residues. CDR3 sequence reads: CASSQGLDADRQYF. The CDR3 nucleotides read TGTGCCAGCTCACAAGGACTAGATGCAGATAGGCAGTATTTT.